The 16 T cell receptor beta chains reported below all come from one sample, sequenced in a study of T cell responses to AZD1222 COVID-19 vaccine. Clones were read by immunoSEQ multiplex PCR, and TCRdb kept only the in-frame ones, dropping some. In the table there are about 42,000 clones, more than 70% of which are singletons. The starting material was peripheral blood, obtained 28 days after the second AZD1222 dose. The receptors shown here come from an adult who received the AZD1222 COVID-19 vaccine.

The rearrangement links TRBV9 to TRBJ2-6, with a tentative D call TRBD1 (5 bases). The germline gives CDR1 SGDLS, CDR2 YYNGEE. Trimming took 3 bases from V and 2 from J, leaving 6 bases between them. The CDR3 sequence is 14 residues long. Here the CDR3 reads CASSGQPGANVLTF. CDR3 coding DNA: TGTGCCAGCAGCGGACAGCCTGGGGCCAACGTCCTGACTTTC.

The J gene is TRBJ1-1, the V gene TRBV9; D unresolved. Deletions cut 2 bases from V and 1 base from J, with 9 bases between. The CDR3 totals 14 residues. Per germline, CDR1 SGDLS and CDR2 YYNGEE. The CDR3 bases are TGTGCCAGCAGCGTGAACCAAGCGAACACTGAAGCTTTCTTT. Its protein is CASSVNQANTEAFF.

This clone was seen a single time. The chain has TRBV19 and TRBJ1-1, with 7 bases that match TRBD1. The germline V gene encodes CDR1 LNHDA and CDR2 SQIVND (reference sequence). The ends lost 4 bases at V and 3 bases at J; junction bases unmatched: 23. The CDR3 loop spans 20 amino acids. CDR3 sequence (DNA): TGTGCCAGTAGTACCCACTTCGGAGGGGGCAATGAGGTAGGGGACACTGAAGCTTTCTTT. It codes for CASSTHFGGGNEVGDTEAFF. Complete variable domain (other parts from reference TRBV19 and TRBJ1-1): DGGITQSPKYLFRKEGQNVTLSCEQNLNHDAMYWYRQDPGQGLRLIYYSQIVNDFQKGDIAEGYSVSREKKESFPLTVTSAQKNPTAFYLCASSTHFGGGNEVGDTEAFFGQGTRLTVV.

J is TRBJ2-2 and V is TRBV3-1 (or the pseudogene TRBV3-2); D might be TRBD1 (6 bases). Germline CDR1 is LGHDT and CDR2 is YNNKEL (reference sequence). The V and J ends lost 4 bases and 8 bases respectively, with 14 bases between them. The CDR3 contains 14 residues. The CDR3 spells CASSLDPGAGELFF. The CDR3, as DNA: TGTGCCAGCAGCCTAGACCCAGGGGCTGGGGAGCTGTTTTTT.

This chain connects TRBV6-5 to TRBJ2-1, with 10 nucleotides matching TRBD1. There are 15 residues in the CDR3. The J segment lost 9 bases and the V segment lost 6 bases, leaving 11 bases of the junction unmatched. Per the germline V gene, CDR1 is MNHEY and CDR2 is SVGAGI. The CDR3 reads CASRHPGQGWREQFF. The DNA of the CDR3 is TGTGCCAGCAGGCACCCGGGACAGGGGTGGCGTGAGCAGTTCTTC.

The V gene is TRBV2, the J gene TRBJ1-2, with D unresolved. The V gene's germline CDR1 is SNHLY and CDR2 FYNNEI. This CDR3 is built from 15 residues. V gave up 1 base and J gave up 2 bases, with 11 bases separating them. The CDR3 DNA is TGTGCCAGCAGTGAAGGCCCCCCCCTGAACTATGGCTACACCTTC. Amino acid sequence: CASSEGPPLNYGYTF.

This clone has only one observation. The gene calls are TRBV5-1 and TRBJ2-3; the D gene is possibly TRBD2 (5 bases). Germline V gene lookup returns CDR1 SGHRS and CDR2 YFSETQ. The CDR3 contains 15 residues. Between the trimmed V and J ends, which lost 4 bases and 0 bases, there was a span of 12 bases. As DNA, the CDR3 is TGCGCCAGCAGCGGGCTTGCGGGTAGCACAGATACGCAGTATTTT. This encodes CASSGLAGSTDTQYF.

The chain combines TRBV19 with TRBJ1-5, with a tentative D call TRBD1 (5 bases). Looked up from germline, CDR1 is LNHDA and CDR2 is SQIVND (reference sequence). The CDR3 runs to 17 residues. The germline V and J ends were trimmed by 0 bases and 5 bases, with 17 bases remaining between them. CDR3 sequence reads: CASSIDLRARAYQPQHF. CDR3 in DNA: TGTGCCAGTAGTATAGATCTTCGAGCCAGGGCCTATCAGCCCCAGCATTTT. Filled out from reference TRBV19 and TRBJ1-5, the complete variable domain reads DGGITQSPKYLFRKEGQNVTLSCEQNLNHDAMYWYRQDPGQGLRLIYYSQIVNDFQKGDIAEGYSVSREKKESFPLTVTSAQKNPTAFYLCASSIDLRARAYQPQHFGDGTRLSIL.

The chain recombines TRBV3-1 (or the pseudogene TRBV3-2) with TRBJ1-1; 9 bases are shared with TRBD1. V shed 4 bases, J shed 4 bases, and the junction held 13 bases outside the gene matches. CDR3 size: 17 residues. Germline V gives CDR1 LGHDT, CDR2 YNNKEL (reference sequence). CDR3 protein: CASSLRKPGQGGTEAFF. CDR3 DNA sequence: TGTGCCAGCAGCCTAAGAAAGCCGGGACAGGGCGGCACTGAAGCTTTCTTT.

The chain employs TRBV10-1 and TRBJ2-7; no reliable D call. Germline CDR1 reads WNHNN; CDR2 reads SYGVQD (reference sequence). V was clipped by 6 bases and J by 7 bases, with 22 bases between them. CDR3 length: 15 residues. The CDR3 is CASSATGFPHREQYF. CDR3 nucleotides: TGCGCCAGCAGCGCGACCGGTTTCCCCCATCGTGAGCAGTACTTC.

The V call is TRBV7-2, the J call TRBJ1-3; D call uncertain. This CDR3 has 15 amino acids. The V and J ends lost 1 base and 0 bases respectively, with 7 bases between them. The germline V gene has CDR1 SGHTA and CDR2 FQGNSA. The CDR3 is CASSLDGSSGNTIYF. As DNA, the CDR3 is TGTGCCAGCAGCTTAGACGGAAGCTCTGGAAACACCATATATTTT.

V usage is TRBV24-1 and J usage is TRBJ2-3, with 10 bases that match TRBD2. Germline CDR1 KGHDR, CDR2 SFDVKD. The CDR3 sequence is 16 residues long. Losses at the gene ends were 4 bases for V and 9 bases for J; bases not matched to a gene: 12. The CDR3 bases are TGTGCCACCAGTGAGGGTGGGCTAGCGGGAGAACGAACGCAGTATTTT. The encoded protein is CATSEGGLAGERTQYF.

This rearrangement joins TRBV25-1 to TRBJ2-7, with no clear D. Trimming shortened V by 2 bases and J by 0 bases, and 5 bases separated the two germline ends. This CDR3 region has 13 residues. Germline V gene sequence: CDR1 MGHDK, CDR2 SYGVNS. The CDR3 reads CASSERSSYEQYF. In nucleotides, the CDR3 is TGTGCCAGCAGTGAACGGAGCTCCTACGAGCAGTACTTC.

This clone was detected only once. The chain joins TRBV9 to TRBJ1-4, with a weak D call TRBD1 (6 bases). Germline CDR1 SGDLS, CDR2 YYNGEE. The V and J ends lost 3 bases and 7 bases respectively, with 19 bases between them. This CDR3 has 16 residues. CDR3 DNA: TGTGCCAGCAGCGGAGGGGGGCCGCAATCGGGTGAAAAACTGTTTTTT. Translation gives CASSGGGPQSGEKLFF.

V usage is TRBV6-5 and J usage is TRBJ2-3; D is unclear. The germline V gene encodes CDR1 MNHEY and CDR2 SVGAGI. Trimming stripped 2 bases from V and 5 bases from J, with 8 bases between. This CDR3 region has 13 residues. This CDR3 is CASSYKSRDTQYF. CDR3 in DNA: TGTGCCAGCAGTTACAAGTCGAGAGATACGCAGTATTTT.

The chain joins TRBV24-1 to TRBJ1-2; 9 bases are a match to TRBD1. This CDR3 is 14 amino acids long. The ends lost 4 bases at V and 4 bases at J; junction bases unmatched: 3. The germline CDR1 and CDR2 sequences are KGHDR and SFDVKD. The CDR3 protein is CATSDGQGPYGYTF. The CDR3 nucleotides are TGTGCCACCAGTGACGGACAGGGGCCCTATGGCTACACCTTC.